This TCR beta chain was captured in a study of blood T cell repertoires in COVID-19. Overall study context: In each case, the material was cDNA or gDNA derived from T cells, B-cell-depleted T cells, or PBMCs.

Data came from immunoSEQ multiplex PCR; TCRdb stores just in-frame clones and leaves some out. The repertoire consists of about 49,000 clones, with around 65% occurring once and the leading ten covering 8.8%. The CDR3 length is 16 residues. The junction had 6 bases not matched to a gene; V was cut back by 0 bases and J by 7 bases. Germline assignment: CDR1 SGHNT and CDR2 YYREEE (reference sequence). This chain joins TRBV5-4 and TRBJ2-1; 11 bases line up with TRBD2. Sample: peripheral blood. This receptor was identified in a woman in her seventies with acute or convalescent COVID-19. The chain's CDR3 is CASSLDSGGAFNEQFF. The CDR3 DNA reads TGTGCCAGCAGCTTGGATAGCGGGGGGGCGTTTAATGAGCAGTTCTTC.